This T cell receptor (beta chain) was identified during a study of cytomegalovirus exposure and HLA in healthy donors (dated by TCRdb to about 2017). With respect to the entire study: In an earlier analysis of approximately 640 of the donors, around 290 Gb of sequence data and some 100 million unique TCR beta sequences from about 190 million T cells were reported. An early release covering roughly 640 HLA-typed donors comprised 250 to 350 gigabases of sequencing data and around 80 million unique TCR sequences. Of the 350 to 450 genotyped donors, roughly 80% were placed in the genetic ancestry cluster associated with self-reported Caucasian donors. The study aimed to test whether cataloging public T cell receptors could reveal signatures of past pathogen exposure. Using immunosequencing, the study profiled T cell repertoires from around 680 subjects and related those repertoires to cytomegalovirus serostatus. A separate validation cohort of 100 to 150 different subjects was used in addition to the approximately 700-subject first cohort. The study combined high-throughput TCR immunosequencing, statistical association of individual TCRs with disease status, and machine learning to predict cytomegalovirus infection status. In a later analysis, previously published TCR beta repertoires from some 640 donors were re-analyzed and high-resolution HLA genotyping was added so that TCR occurrence patterns could be studied. Rather than drawing on any new phenotypic data, the later analysis identified candidate immune exposures from TCR beta sequences and the way those sequences occurred across donors. To decide whether each TCR beta V gene segment behaved as functional or pseudogenic, an earlier analysis of some 600 of the donors relied on high-throughput TCR beta sequencing. Alongside the repertoire data, information on donor age, sex, ethnicity and CMV serostatus was compiled. In a later genetic analysis, genome-wide SNP genotypes for about 65% of the roughly 700 donors were used, and that subset was treated as a discovery cohort. All discovery cohort repertoires had been generated using a single sequencing platform. HLA typing included class I and class II loci at four-digit resolution. Typing coverage varied by locus: 629-630 donors for A, B, C, DRB1 and DQB1; more than 500 for DQA1; some 610 for DPA1; 450 to 480 for DPB1. Several DR-DQ haplotypes were handled as single units for association and clustering, since linkage in the cohort was strong. Among around 400 genotyped donors of the cohort, an average of around 240,000 unique TCR beta nucleotide sequences were sequenced per donor, roughly 18% of them non-productive.

CDR1 SGHNT and CDR2 YYREEE are derived from the germline V gene (reference sequence). V is trimmed back by 2 bases and J by 0 bases, and the junction contains 9 bases that no gene match accounts for. From its cysteine to its phenylalanine, the CDR3 spans 17 amino acids. Only the CDR3 portion is preserved as DNA: 51 bases, with reading frame beginning at the first base. The cohort comprised fewer than 750 healthy bone marrow donors. At the time of sampling, every cohort member was nominally healthy, though immune exposures that went unrecorded were likely present. The donor was CMV seropositive and belonged to the group of 270 or so seropositive cohort members. Every donor gave a peripheral blood sample, and the peripheral blood mononuclear cells from that sample were used for TCR beta sequencing. Genomic DNA extraction from the blood cell samples was performed with the Qiagen DNeasy Blood Extraction Kit.

Libraries were built with the immunoSEQ multiplex PCR assay. The multiplex PCR relied on a mix of 60 forward primers for TCR Vbeta segments and 13 reverse primers for TCR Jbeta segments. Amplification of the CDR3 region of rearranged TCR beta genes was performed with a multiplex PCR assay on genomic DNA. On the Illumina HiSeq System, the amplified TCR beta libraries were sequenced as 87-base-pair reads. The published analysis was carried out like this. A later analysis tallied around 82 million unique TCR beta chains across the 650 to 750 repertoires, and about 12 million of those chains were shared by two or more donors. A nearest-neighbor algorithm error-corrected the raw reads and collapsed the reads into unique sequences, merging closely related sequences to remove PCR and sequencing errors. To assign V, D and J gene segments, CDR3 sequences were aligned to IMGT reference sequences. For a sequence to be retained, a match of at least six nucleotides was required to both a V gene segment and a J gene segment. A rearrangement was called productive if the CDR3 had no stop codons and remained in frame with V and J, and every other rearrangement was called non-productive. CDR3 was defined by IMGT convention, running from the second conserved V-encoded cysteine to the conserved J-encoded phenylalanine. Sequences without an unambiguous match to a single V gene segment were excluded from the earlier analysis of about 600 of the donors. In an earlier analysis of 587 of the donors, V segments were called functional above 56.7% productive rearrangements and were called segregating when the between-donor standard deviation exceeded 5%. A statistical classification framework was developed to diagnose cytomegalovirus status using the catalog of TCR beta chain sequences. A later analysis assigned V and J genes by comparing TCR nucleotide sequences with IMGT/GENE-DB human TR gene sequences. The TCRdist pipeline was used in a later analysis to assign CDR3 sequences and most-parsimonious VDJ recombination scenarios. In a later analysis, each TCR beta chain was defined by its CDR3 amino acid sequence together with its V-gene family, and reads lacking a unique V-gene family were excluded. To address suspected cross-contamination and a sequencing artifact, a later analysis removed 450 to 700 highly shared, low-generation-probability nucleotide sequences. For each public chain, a later analysis derived a clonal expansion index from normalized ranks of inferred template counts within each repertoire. In a later analysis, generation probabilities were computed using a VDJ recombination model fitted to out-of-frame rearrangements, and the results were checked against IGoR. A later analysis scored TCR-TCR, TCR-HLA and TCR-CMV co-occurrence with hypergeometric tests, applying a repertoire-size bias correction to TCR pairs. A later analysis estimated false discovery rates by permuting HLA or CMV assignments 20 times. A later analysis grouped co-occurring TCRs with DBSCAN, adding TCRdist sequence similarity when clustering within HLA-allele-positive subsets. Repertoires with fewer than 30,000 or more than 120,000 public chains, plus five repertoires with anomalous nucleotide sharing, were excluded from co-occurrence clustering. This is the immuneACCESS table as TCRdb keeps it, with only in-frame sequences that have V and J called. A part of the clones is gone; compared with another copy, unresolved V genes explain less than half, and the rest is unexplained. V and J calls and clone size follow that table, whereas D and trimming were derived from the DNA. This sample has about 200,000 clones in its table, and approximately 79% of those were observed once. 1.5% of the sample is taken by the ten largest.

Worth noting for this clone: Its binding antigen is unknown. It has no much larger one-base neighbor in the sample; base qualities were not kept.

General findings and caveats noted by the study authors: The authors suggested that the approach could potentially be extended to other disease states and immunological phenotypes. The cohort was sequenced for TCR beta chains only, and without alpha or paired-chain data the features that could be detected were limited. In a later genetic analysis, fewer N-insertions in productive TCRs were reported among donors in an Asian-associated ancestry cluster than the roughly 710-donor mean. In both the original and validation cohorts, the classifier was reported to diagnose cytomegalovirus status with high specificity and sensitivity. Most TCR sequences were observed very rarely across donors, whereas some public TCRs were present in many individuals. The sequencing pipeline was judged likely to have produced a cluster of highly shared sequence variants as a technical artifact. According to a later analysis, parvovirus B19, influenza, CMV and Epstein-Barr virus appeared linked to several top co-occurrence clusters. The study gave a list of about 160 TCR beta chains associated with cytomegalovirus. In a later analysis, most CMV-associated TCR beta chains were found to appear HLA-restricted, with HLA associations seemingly driven largely by CMV exposure. A later analysis associated 16,951 TCR beta sequences with specific HLA alleles at a false discovery rate of 0.05. Linkage disequilibrium might explain the correlated functional status among segregating V segments, but an unknown experimental factor could not be excluded. V-gene and J-gene trimming of TCR beta chains was associated with a missense DCLRE1C variant in a later genetic analysis, and the association was replicated in an independent cohort. Sequencing depth was assumed to be roughly uniform across donors in the presence/absence analyses, though that assumption may not hold. The only immune exposure information available for the cohort was CMV serostatus. A further reported finding was that TCR beta sequences accurately predicted the HLA-A and HLA-B alleles for most subjects in the first cohort. HLA typing was unavailable for some donors at each locus, so association tests used only the typed subset. Approximately 18 rarely observed V segments, including chromosome 9 orphons, were excluded from the earlier analysis of some 590 of the donors because counts were too low. In a later analysis, HLA-associated TCR beta chains were found to be more clonally expanded and to have lower generation probabilities than equally common non-associated chains. Assigning TCR associations to individual alleles was difficult when HLA alleles, especially DR and DQ, strongly co-occurred. The 87-base-pair reads could not distinguish some IMGT-functional V segments, including TRBV6-2 and TRBV6-3, so those segments were excluded. In an earlier analysis of roughly 500 of the donors, most TCR beta V segments appeared in productive rearrangements about 87% or about 30% of the time, broadly matching IMGT annotations. In vitro tests confirmed that a few of the cytomegalovirus-associated TCR beta chains recognize cytomegalovirus antigens. In a later analysis, TCR association rates were found to vary across HLA loci, with the most associated TCRs seen for DRB1 alleles and the fewest for HLA-C alleles.

This receptor was obtained from a girl aged 10 to 17 in good health and CMV-seropositive. The sequence links TRBV5-4 to TRBJ2-3, with TRBD2 matching 7 junction bases. Sequenced material: PBMCs. The DNA is TGTGCCAGCAGCTTCTACCCAGCGGGGCCTAGCACAGATACGCAGTATTTT. This codes for CASSFYPAGPSTDTQYF.